The 20 T cell receptor beta chains below were found in one sample sequenced in a study of early T cells in non-severe SARS-CoV-2 infection. A single record per CDR3 protein comes from TCRdb applying MiXCR to the 5' RACE reads. The table has approximately 56,000 distinct CDR3 sequences, roughly a tenth seen once. The sequenced material came from whole blood. These receptor sequences come from an adult who was a healthcare worker with PCR-confirmed SARS-CoV-2 infection or an uninfected control (not recorded which).

This clonotype was counted ten times or more. The chain couples TRBV20-1 to TRBJ2-2, with 8 bases fitting TRBD2. V shed 7 bases, J shed 5 bases, and the junction held 3 bases outside the gene matches. Per the germline V gene, CDR1 is DFQATT and CDR2 is SNEGSKA (reference sequence). CDR3 length: 12 amino acids. The CDR3 DNA sequence: TGCAGTGGGGAGCGGGGGACCGGGGAGCTGTTTTTT. This sequence encodes CSGERGTGELFF.

The V and J genes are TRBV5-4 and TRBJ2-5; D is perhaps TRBD2 (6 bases). Germline V gives CDR1 SGHNT, CDR2 YYREEE (reference sequence). Deletions cut 2 bases from V and 3 bases from J, with 11 bases between. This CDR3 region has 14 residues. The CDR3 DNA is TGTGCCAGCAGCTTAGGAGGGACCGAAGAGACCCAGTACTTC. Its protein product is CASSLGGTEETQYF. Combining the CDR3 with reference TRBV5-4 and TRBJ2-5 gives the whole variable domain ETGVTQSPTHLIKTRGQQVTLRCSSQSGHNTVSWYQQALGQGPQFIFQYYREEENGRGNFPPRFSGLQFPNYSSELNVNALELDDSALYLCASSLGGTEETQYFGPGTRLLVL.

This clonotype was counted many times. The V and J genes are TRBV18 and TRBJ1-5; D is unresolved. V was trimmed by 5 bases and J by 3 bases, leaving 11 bases between them. Per the germline V gene, CDR1 is KGHSH and CDR2 is LQKENI. The CDR3 totals 14 residues. Here the CDR3 DNA reads TGTGCCAGCTCATACGGACGTCTCAATCAGCCCCAGCATTTT. Its translation: CASSYGRLNQPQHF.

This clonotype was recorded at least ten times. V usage is TRBV12-3 or TRBV12-4 and J usage is TRBJ1-4; D gene ambiguous. The CDR3 runs 15 residues. V was clipped by 5 bases and J by 6 bases, with 16 bases between them. The CDR3 bases are TGTGCCAGCAGTCCACCGAGCGGCCTTTATGAAAAACTGTTTTTT. Its translation: CASSPPSGLYEKLFF.

This chain connects TRBV20-1 to TRBJ2-4; TRBD2 might be the D (5 bases). Trimming took off 3 bases at V and 0 bases at J, with 12 bases between the two ends. Per germline, CDR1 DFQATT and CDR2 SNEGSKA (reference sequence). This CDR3 spans 15 amino acids. DNA for the CDR3: TGCAGTGCTAGTCTTGTGGGAGCAGCCAAAAACATTCAGTACTTC. This sequence encodes CSASLVGAAKNIQYF.

There are a few counts of this clonotype. The gene calls are TRBV10-1 and TRBJ1-2; D is ambiguous. Trimming stripped 2 bases from V and 6 bases from J, with 10 bases between. The CDR3 covers 13 residues. Germline lookup yields CDR1 WNHNN and CDR2 SYGVQD (reference sequence). The CDR3 region is CASSERTGDGYTF. The CDR3 region has the DNA TGCGCCAGCAGTGAGCGCACCGGCGATGGCTACACCTTC.

This clonotype was observed a handful of times. The gene calls are TRBV6-1 and TRBJ2-3, with TRBD2 as a possible D gene (6 bases). Germline V gene lookup returns CDR1 MNHNS and CDR2 SASEGT. Between the trimmed V and J ends, which lost 8 bases and 4 bases, there was a span of 22 bases. This CDR3 spans 16 amino acids. In DNA, the CDR3 is TGTGCCAGCTTTCCGCGGGGAGGCCCCGTCCCAGATACGCAGTATTTT. Translated, it gives CASFPRGGPVPDTQYF.

In nucleotides, the CDR3 is TGTGCCAGCACCACCTGGAGAGCCGGGACAGGGGCCCTTCCTCGGTACTTC. This gives the protein CASTTWRAGTGALPRYF. The chain uses TRBV5-4 and TRBJ2-7, with TRBD1 identical over 10 bases. Trimming took 6 bases from V and 12 from J; bases not matched to a gene: 24. Germline V CDR1 and CDR2: SGHNT, YYREEE (reference sequence). The CDR3 spans 17 residues.

The chain couples TRBV20-1 to TRBJ2-1; 7 nucleotides agree with TRBD2. The J segment lost 4 bases and the V segment lost 6 bases, leaving 9 bases of the junction unmatched. Germline CDR1 DFQATT, CDR2 SNEGSKA (reference sequence). The CDR3 is 14 residues long. The CDR3 region has the DNA TGCAGTGCATACCCTAGCGGACCATACAATGAGCAGTTCTTC. Its translation: CSAYPSGPYNEQFF.

The chain has TRBV29-1 and TRBJ2-5; 8 nucleotides align to TRBD1. The CDR3 has 14 amino acids. Germline trimming cut 4 bases from V and 2 bases from J; bases unmatched to any gene: 6. Germline CDR1 and CDR2: SQVTM and ANQGSEA. CDR3 sequence (DNA): TGCAGCGTTGGCACAGGGGGTCTACAAGAGACCCAGTACTTC. It yields the protein CSVGTGGLQETQYF.

The CDR3, as DNA: TGTGCCAGCAGCTTAGGGAACACAGATACGCAGTATTTT. This translates into CASSLGNTDTQYF. The V and J genes are TRBV11-2 and TRBJ2-3; the D is unclear. The CDR3 is 13 amino acids. V lost 1 base, J lost 2 bases, and 4 bases lay in between. Looked up from germline, CDR1 is SGHAT and CDR2 is FQNNGV.

The chain carries TRBV15 and TRBJ2-5; the D is unclear. CDR1 and CDR2 (germline): LNHNV, YYDKDF (reference sequence). The CDR3 consists of 14 residues. V was trimmed by 5 bases and J by 2 bases, leaving 12 bases between them. The DNA for the CDR3 is TGTGCCACCAGCGGGCGGCTAGTTCAAGAGACCCAGTACTTC. Translating gives CATSGRLVQETQYF.

Many counts were recorded for this clonotype. V is TRBV21-1 and J is TRBJ1-2; the D call in the table, TRBD1, was not verified against the DNA. TRBV21-1 is marked as a pseudogene. The CDR3 runs to 15 residues. For the CDR3, the DNA is TGTGCCAGCAGCAAAGGGCATGGGACGGACTATGGCTACACCTTC. This codes for CASSKGHGTDYGYTF.

Only a few counts were recorded for this clonotype. The rearrangement uses TRBV27 and TRBJ2-3; D is uncertain. The CDR3 is made up of 12 amino acids. V was clipped by 4 bases and J by 4 bases, with 6 bases between them. The V gene's germline CDR1 is MNHEY and CDR2 SMNVEV (reference sequence). The CDR3 loop is CASSSLADTQYF. CDR3 DNA sequence: TGTGCCAGCAGTTCTTTAGCAGATACGCAGTATTTT.

This clonotype was detected many times. The V and J genes are TRBV19 and TRBJ1-4; 10 bases fit TRBD1. In germline, CDR1 is LNHDA, CDR2 SQIVND (reference sequence). V dropped 3 bases and J dropped 0; count of bases not matched to a gene: 10. The CDR3 has 19 amino acids. The CDR3 here is CASSILSGQGGATNEKLFF. DNA for the CDR3: TGTGCCAGTAGTATCTTATCCGGACAGGGGGGAGCAACTAATGAAAAACTGTTTTTT.

This chain links TRBV18 with TRBJ2-2; D unclear. The CDR3 is made up of 15 amino acids. The ends were cut back, 0 bases at V and 3 bases at J, with 8 bases in the middle. Germline loops: CDR1 KGHSH, CDR2 LQKENI. The CDR3 DNA reads as TGTGCCAGCTCACCACCGGGTTTCGACACCGGGGAGCTGTTTTTT. It yields the protein CASSPPGFDTGELFF. Together with reference TRBV18 and TRBJ2-2, the CDR3 gives the full variable domain: NAGVMQNPRHLVRRRGQEARLRCSPMKGHSHVYWYRQLPEEGLKFMVYLQKENIIDESGMPKERFSAEFPKEGPSILRIQQVVRGDSAAYFCASSPPGFDTGELFFGEGSRLTVL.

The V gene is TRBV20-1, the J gene TRBJ2-5, with 8 bases lining up with TRBD1. The CDR3 runs to 15 residues. In germline, CDR1 is DFQATT, CDR2 SNEGSKA (reference sequence). Losses at the gene ends were 0 bases for V and 2 bases for J; bases not matched to a gene: 5. In nucleotides, the CDR3 is TGCAGTGCTAGAGATTCCAGGACAGGGCAAGAGACCCAGTACTTC. Encoded protein: CSARDSRTGQETQYF.

The chain uses TRBV20-1 and TRBJ2-1, with 11 bases identical to TRBD2. Looked up from germline, CDR1 is DFQATT and CDR2 is SNEGSKA (reference sequence). This CDR3 has 13 amino acids. CDR3 sequence: CRAGTSGYNEQFF. The CDR3 coding sequence is TGCAGGGCCGGGACTAGCGGATACAATGAGCAGTTCTTC.

This clonotype was detected many times. The V and J genes are TRBV10-3 and TRBJ1-1, with D tentatively TRBD1 (6 bases). The CDR3 consists of 13 residues. Trimming removed 7 bases from V and 3 bases from J, with 12 bases in between. CDR1 ENHRY and CDR2 SYGVKD come from the germline V gene. The CDR3 sequence: CAINGEGDTEAFF. CDR3 sequence (DNA): TGTGCCATCAACGGGGAGGGGGACACTGAAGCTTTCTTT.

At least ten counts were recorded for this clonotype. The V gene is TRBV20-1, the J gene TRBJ2-5; D is perhaps TRBD2 (5 bases). The CDR3 loop spans 13 amino acids. Per germline, CDR1 DFQATT and CDR2 SNEGSKA (reference sequence). V was cut by 3 bases and J by 10 bases, with 18 bases left in between. Here the CDR3 reads CSASDAGPADQYF. CDR3 sequence (DNA): TGCAGTGCTAGTGACGCGGGCCCAGCGGACCAGTACTTC.